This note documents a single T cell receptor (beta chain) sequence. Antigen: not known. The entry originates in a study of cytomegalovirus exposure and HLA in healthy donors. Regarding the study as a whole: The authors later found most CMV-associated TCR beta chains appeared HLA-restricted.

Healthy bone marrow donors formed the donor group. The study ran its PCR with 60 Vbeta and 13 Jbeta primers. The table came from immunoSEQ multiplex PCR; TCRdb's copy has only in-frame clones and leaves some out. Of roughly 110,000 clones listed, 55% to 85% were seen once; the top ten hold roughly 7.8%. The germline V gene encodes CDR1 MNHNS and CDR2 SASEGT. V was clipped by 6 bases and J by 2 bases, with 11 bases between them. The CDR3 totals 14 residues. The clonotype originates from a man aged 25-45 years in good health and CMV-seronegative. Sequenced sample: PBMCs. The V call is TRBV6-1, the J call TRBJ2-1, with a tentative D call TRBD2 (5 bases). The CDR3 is CASSPGGPYNEQFF. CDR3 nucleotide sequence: TGTGCCAGCAGCCCCGGAGGCCCCTACAATGAGCAGTTCTTC.